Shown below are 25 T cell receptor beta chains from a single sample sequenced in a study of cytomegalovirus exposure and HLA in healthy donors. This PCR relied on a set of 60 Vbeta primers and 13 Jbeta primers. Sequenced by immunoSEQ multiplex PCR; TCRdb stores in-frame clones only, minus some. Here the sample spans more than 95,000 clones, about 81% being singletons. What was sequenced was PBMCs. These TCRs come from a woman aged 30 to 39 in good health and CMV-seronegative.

For the CDR3, the DNA is TGTGCCATCAGTGTAGCGGGGGCCGAGCAGTACTTC. It is translated as CAISVAGAEQYF. The chain recombines TRBV10-3 with TRBJ2-7; 9 nucleotides agree with TRBD2. Germline trimming cut 4 bases from V and 6 bases from J; bases unmatched to any gene: 1. Germline V gives CDR1 ENHRY, CDR2 SYGVKD. The CDR3 has 12 residues.

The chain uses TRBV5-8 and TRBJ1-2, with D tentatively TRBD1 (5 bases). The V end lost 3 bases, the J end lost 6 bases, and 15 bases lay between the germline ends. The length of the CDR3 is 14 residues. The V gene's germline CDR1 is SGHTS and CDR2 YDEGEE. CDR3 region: CASSSGSREDGYTF. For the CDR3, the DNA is TGTGCCAGCAGCTCAGGATCCAGGGAAGATGGCTACACCTTC.

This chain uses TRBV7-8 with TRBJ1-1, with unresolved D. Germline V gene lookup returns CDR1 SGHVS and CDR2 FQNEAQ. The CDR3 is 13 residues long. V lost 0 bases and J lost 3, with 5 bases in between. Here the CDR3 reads CASSLAGYTEAFF. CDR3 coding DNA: TGTGCCAGCAGCTTAGCCGGGTACACTGAAGCTTTCTTT.

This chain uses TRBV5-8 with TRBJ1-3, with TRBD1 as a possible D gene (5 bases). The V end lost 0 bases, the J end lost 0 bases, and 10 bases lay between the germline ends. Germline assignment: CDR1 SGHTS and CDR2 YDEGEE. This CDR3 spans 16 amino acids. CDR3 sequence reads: CASSLDRPSSGNTIYF. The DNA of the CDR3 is TGTGCCAGCAGCTTGGACAGGCCGAGCTCTGGAAACACCATATATTTT.

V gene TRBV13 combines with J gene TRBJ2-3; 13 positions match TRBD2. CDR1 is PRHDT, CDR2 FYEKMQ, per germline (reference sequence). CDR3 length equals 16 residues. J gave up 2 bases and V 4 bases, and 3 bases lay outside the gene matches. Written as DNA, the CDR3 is TGTGCCAGCAGCTCCGGACTAGCGGGGGCCACAGATACGCAGTATTTT. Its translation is CASSSGLAGATDTQYF.

The CDR3: CASSPSPDRNNEKLFF. CDR3 nucleotides: TGCGCCAGCAGCCCAAGCCCAGACAGGAATAATGAAAAACTGTTTTTT. This chain links TRBV5-1 with TRBJ1-4; D is perhaps TRBD1 (6 bases). The V gene lost 4 bases and the J gene lost 4 bases, with 17 bases spanning the gap. The CDR3 contains 16 residues. Germline V gene lookup returns CDR1 SGHRS and CDR2 YFSETQ.

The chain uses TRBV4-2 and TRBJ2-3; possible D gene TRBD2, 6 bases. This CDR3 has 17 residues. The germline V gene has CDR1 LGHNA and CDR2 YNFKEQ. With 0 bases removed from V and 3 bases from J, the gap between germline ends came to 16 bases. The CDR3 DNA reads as TGTGCCAGCAGCCAAGACAGAGTCGGGAGTGTAACAGATACGCAGTATTTT. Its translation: CASSQDRVGSVTDTQYF.

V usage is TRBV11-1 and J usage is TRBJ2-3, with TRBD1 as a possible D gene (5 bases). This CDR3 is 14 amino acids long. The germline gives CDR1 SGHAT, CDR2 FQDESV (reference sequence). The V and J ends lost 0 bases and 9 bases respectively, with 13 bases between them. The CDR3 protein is CASSLAGWTPTQYF. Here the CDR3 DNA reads TGTGCCAGCAGCTTAGCGGGATGGACACCCACGCAGTATTTT.

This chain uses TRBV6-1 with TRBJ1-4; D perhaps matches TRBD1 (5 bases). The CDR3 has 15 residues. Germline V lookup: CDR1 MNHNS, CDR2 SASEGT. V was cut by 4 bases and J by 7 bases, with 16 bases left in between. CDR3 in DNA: TGTGCCAGCAGTGGTGAGGCTATGGGGGGTGAAAAACTGTTTTTT. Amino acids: CASSGEAMGGEKLFF.

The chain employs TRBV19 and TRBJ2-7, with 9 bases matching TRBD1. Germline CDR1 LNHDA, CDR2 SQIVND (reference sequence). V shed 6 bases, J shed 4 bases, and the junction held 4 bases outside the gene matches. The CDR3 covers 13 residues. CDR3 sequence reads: CASSRDREYEQYF. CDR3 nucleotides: TGTGCCAGTAGCCGGGACAGGGAATACGAGCAGTACTTC.

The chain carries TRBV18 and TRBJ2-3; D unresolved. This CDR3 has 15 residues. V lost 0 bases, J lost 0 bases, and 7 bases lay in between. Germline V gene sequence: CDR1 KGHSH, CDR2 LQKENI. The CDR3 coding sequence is TGTGCCAGCTCACCACCCTTTAGTAGCACAGATACGCAGTATTTT. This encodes CASSPPFSSTDTQYF.

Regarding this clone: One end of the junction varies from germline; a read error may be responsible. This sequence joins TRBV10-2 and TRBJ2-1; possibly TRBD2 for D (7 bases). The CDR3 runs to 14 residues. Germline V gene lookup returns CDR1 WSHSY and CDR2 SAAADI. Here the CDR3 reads CASIEEGGSDEQFF. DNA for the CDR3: TGCGCCAGCATTGAGGAGGGGGGGAGCGATGAGCAGTTCTTC.

CDR3: CASSLEFGTGRSPLHF. The CDR3 bases are TGTGCCAGCAGCTTAGAGTTCGGGACAGGGCGGTCACCCCTCCACTTT. The V call is TRBV11-2, the J call TRBJ1-6; 9 bases match TRBD1. The CDR3 has 16 amino acids. The V and J ends lost 0 bases and 10 bases, in that order; junction bases with no gene match: 7. From germline, CDR1 is SGHAT and CDR2 FQNNGV.

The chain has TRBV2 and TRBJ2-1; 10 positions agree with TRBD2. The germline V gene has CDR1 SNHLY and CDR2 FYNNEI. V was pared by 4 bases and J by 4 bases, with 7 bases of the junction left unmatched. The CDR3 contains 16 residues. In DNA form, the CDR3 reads TGTGCCAGCAGTGGAACAGCGGGAGGGTCATACAATGAGCAGTTCTTC. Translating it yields CASSGTAGGSYNEQFF.

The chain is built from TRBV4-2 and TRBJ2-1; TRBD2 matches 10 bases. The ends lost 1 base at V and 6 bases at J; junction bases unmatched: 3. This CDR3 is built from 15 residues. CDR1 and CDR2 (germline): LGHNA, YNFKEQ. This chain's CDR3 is CASSQASGSFNEQFF. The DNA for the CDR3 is TGTGCCAGCAGCCAAGCTAGCGGGAGTTTCAATGAGCAGTTCTTC.

The CDR3 region has the DNA TGTGCCAGCAGCCCTGGCCTCACAGGGGTAGAGAACACTGAAGCTTTCTTT. It is translated as CASSPGLTGVENTEAFF. The chain recombines TRBV7-9 with TRBJ1-1; 7 bases are a match to TRBD1. The J segment lost 1 base and the V segment lost 5 bases, leaving 13 bases of the junction unmatched. The CDR3 extends over 17 amino acids. Germline V lookup: CDR1 SEHNR, CDR2 FQNEAQ (reference sequence).

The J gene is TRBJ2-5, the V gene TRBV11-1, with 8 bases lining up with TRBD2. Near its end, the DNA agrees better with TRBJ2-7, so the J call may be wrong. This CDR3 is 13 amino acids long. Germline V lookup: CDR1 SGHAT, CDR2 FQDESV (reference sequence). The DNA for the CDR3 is TGTGCCAGCAGCCCGGGACTAGGGGGCGAGCAGTACTTC. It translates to CASSPGLGGEQYF.

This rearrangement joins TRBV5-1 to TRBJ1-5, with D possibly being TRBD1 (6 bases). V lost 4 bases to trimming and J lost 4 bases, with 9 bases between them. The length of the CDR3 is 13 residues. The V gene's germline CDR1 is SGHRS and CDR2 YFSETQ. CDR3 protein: CASSEQGNQPQHF. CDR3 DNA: TGCGCCAGCAGCGAACAGGGTAATCAGCCCCAGCATTTT.

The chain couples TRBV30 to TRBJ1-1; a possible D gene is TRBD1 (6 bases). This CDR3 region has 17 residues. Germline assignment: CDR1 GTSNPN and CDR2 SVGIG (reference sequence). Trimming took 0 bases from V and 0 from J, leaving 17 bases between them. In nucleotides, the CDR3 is TGTGCCTGGAGTGTCTACCGGGACATTTTCATGAACACTGAAGCTTTCTTT. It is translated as CAWSVYRDIFMNTEAFF.

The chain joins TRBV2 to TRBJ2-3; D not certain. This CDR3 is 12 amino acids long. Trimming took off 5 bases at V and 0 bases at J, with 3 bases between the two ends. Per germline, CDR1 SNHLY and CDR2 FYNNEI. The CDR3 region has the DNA TGTGCCAGCAGTCAAAGCACAGATACGCAGTATTTT. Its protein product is CASSQSTDTQYF. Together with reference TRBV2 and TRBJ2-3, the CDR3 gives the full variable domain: EPEVTQTPSHQVTQMGQEVILRCVPISNHLYFYWYRQILGQKVEFLVSFYNNEISEKSEIFDDQFSVERPDGSNFTLKIRSTKLEDSAMYFCASSQSTDTQYFGPGTRLTVL.

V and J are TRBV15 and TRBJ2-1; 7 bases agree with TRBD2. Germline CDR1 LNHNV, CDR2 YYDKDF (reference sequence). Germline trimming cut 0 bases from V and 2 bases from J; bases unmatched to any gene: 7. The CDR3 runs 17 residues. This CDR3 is CATSRDVGGGPYNEQFF. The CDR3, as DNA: TGTGCCACCAGCAGAGATGTCGGCGGGGGACCCTACAATGAGCAGTTCTTC.

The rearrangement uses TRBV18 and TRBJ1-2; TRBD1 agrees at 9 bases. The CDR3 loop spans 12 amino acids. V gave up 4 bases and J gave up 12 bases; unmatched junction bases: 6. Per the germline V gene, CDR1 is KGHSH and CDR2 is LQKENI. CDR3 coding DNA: TGTGCCAGCTCACAAGGGACAGGGACGAACACCTTC. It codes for CASSQGTGTNTF.

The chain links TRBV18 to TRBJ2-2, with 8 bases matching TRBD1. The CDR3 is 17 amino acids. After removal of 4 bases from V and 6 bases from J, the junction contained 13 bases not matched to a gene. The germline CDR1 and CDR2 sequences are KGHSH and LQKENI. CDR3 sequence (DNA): TGTGCCAGCTCACGGATTGGGACAGGACGTGTCTCCGGGGAGCTGTTTTTT. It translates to CASSRIGTGRVSGELFF. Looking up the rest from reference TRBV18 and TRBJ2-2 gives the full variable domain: NAGVMQNPRHLVRRRGQEARLRCSPMKGHSHVYWYRQLPEEGLKFMVYLQKENIIDESGMPKERFSAEFPKEGPSILRIQQVVRGDSAAYFCASSRIGTGRVSGELFFGEGSRLTVL.

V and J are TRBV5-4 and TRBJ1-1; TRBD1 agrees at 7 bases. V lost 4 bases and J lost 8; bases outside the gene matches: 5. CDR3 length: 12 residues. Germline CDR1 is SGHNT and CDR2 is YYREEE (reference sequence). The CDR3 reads CASSIQGREAFF. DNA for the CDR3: TGTGCCAGCAGCATACAGGGGCGGGAAGCTTTCTTT.

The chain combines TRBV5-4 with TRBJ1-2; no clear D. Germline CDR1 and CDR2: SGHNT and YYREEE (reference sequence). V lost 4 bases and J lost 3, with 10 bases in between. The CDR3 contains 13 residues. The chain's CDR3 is CASSRGSDYGYTF. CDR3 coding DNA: TGTGCCAGCAGCCGCGGCTCGGACTATGGCTACACCTTC.